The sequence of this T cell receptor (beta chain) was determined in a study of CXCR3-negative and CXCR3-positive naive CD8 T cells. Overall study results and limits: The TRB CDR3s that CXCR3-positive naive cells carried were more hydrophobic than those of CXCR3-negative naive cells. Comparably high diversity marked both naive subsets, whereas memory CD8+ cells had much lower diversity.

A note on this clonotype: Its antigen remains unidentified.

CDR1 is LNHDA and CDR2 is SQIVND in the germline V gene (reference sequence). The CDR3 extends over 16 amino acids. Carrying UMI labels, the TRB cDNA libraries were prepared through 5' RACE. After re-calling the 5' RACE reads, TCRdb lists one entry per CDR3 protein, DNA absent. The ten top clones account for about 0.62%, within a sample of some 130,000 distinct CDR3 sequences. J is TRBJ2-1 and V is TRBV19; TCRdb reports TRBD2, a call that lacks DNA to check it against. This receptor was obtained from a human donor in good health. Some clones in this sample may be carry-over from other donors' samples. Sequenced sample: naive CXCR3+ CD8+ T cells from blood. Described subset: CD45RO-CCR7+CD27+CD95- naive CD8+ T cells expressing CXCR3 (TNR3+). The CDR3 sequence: CASMGDGYSSYNEQFF.